This TCR beta chain emerged from a study of Ad26.COV2.S vaccination and SARS-CoV-2 variants. The repertoire was sequenced with immunoSEQ multiplex PCR; TCRdb's copy has only in-frame clones and lacks some. Altogether more than 400,000 clones are present, around 90% being singletons, with the ten largest covering around 4.2%. Described treatment: around 19 received Ad26.COV2.S at low or high dose, single or two shots; 5 received placebo; per-sample allocation not given. Samples analyzed were those drawn on day 63 after the first vaccine or placebo injection. Study-wide results and limits: Reported findings describe substantial breadth in spike-specific CD8+ and CD4+ T cell responses following vaccination.

This clone was picked up a small number of times. The antigen remains undetermined. This CDR3 has 14 residues. The V gene end was trimmed by 3 bases and the J gene end by 8 bases; junction bases not matched to a gene: 7. From germline, CDR1 is LGHNA and CDR2 YNFKEQ. The V gene is TRBV4-2, the J gene TRBJ1-1, with 9 bases aligning to TRBD1. The sequence was obtained from a person between 18 and 59 years old who received the Ad26.COV2.S COVID-19 vaccine or a placebo. Material: peripheral blood, obtained in a trial of Ad26.COV2.S vaccine versus placebo. The CDR3 here is CASSQVRDRAEAFF. In nucleotides, the CDR3 is TGTGCCAGCAGCCAGGTCCGGGACAGGGCAGAAGCTTTCTTT.